Reported below is one T cell receptor beta chain. Its antigen is as yet unknown. The sample is drawn from a study of CXCR3-negative and CXCR3-positive naive CD8 T cells. Background on the study: The TRB read total, some 140 million, broke down to about 1.5 +/- 0.3 million reads per library. Study-wide results and limits: When CXCR3-positive naive cells were set against CXCR3-negative naive cells, the former had more hydrophobic TRB CDR3s.

CD45RO-CCR7+CD27+CD95- cells counted as naive CD8+ T cells. UMI-labeled TRB cDNA libraries were prepared by 5' RACE. TCRdb reanalyzed the 5' RACE reads, giving one entry per CDR3 protein sequence and no DNA. The repertoire shows approximately 88,000 distinct CDR3 sequences; the top ten hold approximately 1.7%. This clonotype was obtained from a human donor in good health. Some clones in this sample may be carry-over from other donors' samples. The sequencing input was naive CXCR3- CD8+ T cells from blood. Specified subset: CD45RO-CCR7+CD27+CD95- naive CD8+ T cells lacking CXCR3 (TNR3-).

CDR3 region: CASRPQGLGTEAFF. The chain combines TRBV6-2 or TRBV6-3 with TRBJ1-1; the D call from TCRdb, TRBD1, cannot be confirmed without DNA. The CDR3 consists of 14 residues. CDR1 is MNHEY and CDR2 is SVGEGT in the germline V gene.